This T cell receptor beta chain derives from a study of PD-1 blockade in classical Hodgkin lymphoma. Overall study findings and caveats: Patients were excluded if nivolumab began under 1 year after ASCT (the autologous transplant). CD8+ TCR diversity did not rise significantly by C4D1, unlike CD4+.

With respect to this clone: Its antigen remains unidentified.

The germline CDR1 and CDR2 sequences are SQVTM and ANQGSEA. V trimming: 5 bases; J trimming: 2 bases; junction bases outside the gene matches: 13. CDR3 length equals 17 residues. Following autologous stem cell transplantation, relapse occurred in every patient, and exposure to brentuximab vedotin varied. With magnetic negative selection, CD4+ T cells were purified from PBMCs that had been thawed. The protocol was immunoSEQ multiplex PCR, while the TCRdb copy is restricted to in-frame clones and leaves out a portion. Of around 25,000 clones in the sample, about 83% were seen once. This specimen consisted of CD4+ T cells from blood, obtained at baseline. The clonotype was recovered from a human donor with classical Hodgkin lymphoma. The genes are TRBV29-1 and TRBJ2-2; 8 bases line up with TRBD1. The CDR3 nucleotides are TGCAGCGTTAGAGGGGTGAGACAGGGGCTAAACACCGGGGAGCTGTTTTTT. Translating it yields CSVRGVRQGLNTGELFF.